Presented here are 28 T cell receptor beta chains from one specimen sequenced in a study of T cell responses to AZD1222 COVID-19 vaccine. The method was immunoSEQ multiplex PCR; TCRdb's version includes in-frame clones alone and lacks a portion of them. The sample contains around 31,000 clones, more than 85% of which appear only once. Specimen: peripheral blood, collected on day 0 of AZD1222 vaccination. Receptors originate from an adult in good health.

The rearrangement uses TRBV5-5 and TRBJ1-2; D gene ambiguous. The V and J ends lost 0 bases and 9 bases respectively, with 15 bases between them. The CDR3 spans 14 residues. CDR1 SGHKS and CDR2 YYEKEE come from the germline V gene (reference sequence). The CDR3 loop is CASSLGGFPWSYTF. The DNA of the CDR3 is TGTGCCAGCAGCTTGGGAGGTTTTCCTTGGAGCTACACCTTC.

The rearrangement joins TRBV2 to TRBJ2-1, with 11 bases fitting TRBD2. The CDR3 is 15 residues long. J lost 7 bases, V lost 8 bases, and 10 bases had no gene match. The germline V gene has CDR1 SNHLY and CDR2 FYNNEI. The CDR3 DNA is TGTGCCAGCCCTAGGGAGGGGACTAGCGGAAATGAGCAGTTCTTC. Its protein product is CASPREGTSGNEQFF.

V gene TRBV5-1 combines with J gene TRBJ1-1; D gene ambiguous. Trimming removed 3 bases from V and 2 bases from J, with 11 bases in between. Germline V gene lookup returns CDR1 SGHRS and CDR2 YFSETQ. This CDR3 region has 14 residues. The CDR3 reads CASSSAAKNTEAFF. DNA for the CDR3: TGCGCCAGCAGCTCTGCAGCTAAAAACACTGAAGCTTTCTTT.

V and J are TRBV11-3 and TRBJ2-1, with D perhaps TRBD2 (6 bases). The CDR3 spans 17 residues. Germline-derived CDR1 and CDR2 are SGHNT and YENEEA. Trimming removed 1 base at V and 7 bases at J, with 20 bases between. The CDR3 loop is CASSLGSPRERENEQFF. In DNA, the CDR3 is TGTGCCAGCAGCTTAGGTTCCCCCAGGGAACGGGAGAATGAGCAGTTCTTC.

The rearrangement uses TRBV11-3 and TRBJ2-1; 9 positions agree with TRBD2. CDR3 size: 15 residues. J lost 8 bases, V lost 2 bases, and 7 bases had no gene match. Germline-derived CDR1 and CDR2 are SGHNT and YENEEA. DNA of the CDR3: TGTGCCAGCAGCTTAATCGGCGGGGGGGCCCATGAGCAGTTCTTC. Translating it yields CASSLIGGGAHEQFF. Drawing the rest from reference TRBV11-3 and TRBJ2-1, the complete variable domain is EAGVVQSPRYKIIEKKQPVAFWCNPISGHNTLYWYLQNLGQGPELLIRYENEEAVDDSQLPKDRFSAERLKGVDSTLKIQPAELGDSAVYLCASSLIGGGAHEQFFGPGTRLTVL.

The J gene is TRBJ2-7, the V gene TRBV29-1; weak D call: TRBD2 (6 bases). This CDR3 comprises 14 residues. Germline V CDR1 and CDR2: SQVTM, ANQGSEA. Trimming pared 6 bases from V and 0 bases from J, leaving 15 bases between. The CDR3 sequence is CSVLTTGSSYEQYF. CDR3 DNA: TGCAGCGTCCTCACCACCGGGAGCTCCTACGAGCAGTACTTC.

V and J are TRBV9 and TRBJ1-1; D is unclear. Looked up from germline, CDR1 is SGDLS and CDR2 is YYNGEE. The CDR3 totals 12 residues. V was clipped by 7 bases and J by 0 bases, with 7 bases between them. The CDR3 loop is CASGDMNTEAFF. DNA of the CDR3: TGTGCCAGCGGCGACATGAACACTGAAGCTTTCTTT.

The chain recombines TRBV27 with TRBJ1-1; TRBD1 matches at 8 bases. V lost 5 bases, J lost 4 bases, and 12 bases stayed unmatched. CDR1 and CDR2 (germline): MNHEY, SMNVEV (reference sequence). The CDR3 has 16 residues. CDR3 region: CASSPRQGRSVTEAFF. The DNA of the CDR3 is TGTGCCAGCAGTCCCCGACAGGGGAGGTCGGTCACTGAAGCTTTCTTT.

V usage is TRBV5-1 and J usage is TRBJ1-2; D may be TRBD1 (5 bases). Trimming removed 4 bases from V and 7 bases from J, with 17 bases in between. Germline V gene lookup returns CDR1 SGHRS and CDR2 YFSETQ. The CDR3 contains 14 residues. Written as DNA, the CDR3 is TGCGCCAGCAGCCCGGAATCGGGGGGATTTGGCTACACCTTC. Translated: CASSPESGGFGYTF.

The chain joins TRBV19 to TRBJ1-1, with D unclear. This CDR3 is built from 14 residues. The V and J ends lost 0 bases and 2 bases respectively, with 7 bases between them. Germline loops: CDR1 LNHDA, CDR2 SQIVND (reference sequence). DNA of the CDR3: TGTGCCAGTAGTATAGATCTGAGTAACACTGAAGCTTTCTTT. As protein: CASSIDLSNTEAFF.

The genes are TRBV2 and TRBJ1-6; 8 bases match TRBD1. The germline gives CDR1 SNHLY, CDR2 FYNNEI. The ends lost 7 bases at V and 6 bases at J; junction bases unmatched: 11. This CDR3 has 16 amino acids. CDR3 DNA sequence: TGTGCCAGCACCAAGGGCCCCGGACAGGGTAATTCACCCCTCCACTTT. As protein: CASTKGPGQGNSPLHF.

This clone was picked up one time. This chain connects TRBV30 to TRBJ1-2; TRBD1 matches at 7 bases. CDR1 is GTSNPN, CDR2 SVGIG, per germline (reference sequence). The CDR3 sequence is 13 residues long. The V and J ends lost 0 bases and 8 bases, in that order; junction bases with no gene match: 6. CDR3: CAWSVRQGDGYTF. The CDR3, as DNA: TGTGCCTGGAGTGTACGACAGGGCGACGGCTACACCTTC.

The J gene is TRBJ1-5, the V gene TRBV6-2 or TRBV6-3, with D perhaps matching TRBD1 (5 bases). CDR1 MNHEY and CDR2 SVGEGT come from the germline V gene. Trimming took off 5 bases at V and 0 bases at J, with 14 bases between the two ends. The CDR3 runs 16 residues. CDR3 sequence reads: CASSRPTGGSNQPQHF. CDR3 bases: TGTGCCAGCAGTCGCCCCACGGGGGGTAGCAATCAGCCCCAGCATTTT.

The J gene is TRBJ1-5, the V gene TRBV21-1. TRBV21-1 corresponds to a pseudogene. The CDR3 length is 14 residues. In nucleotides, the CDR3 is TGTGCCAGCAGCACTATCGGGCGCAATCAGCCCCAGCATTTT. Translated, it gives CASSTIGRNQPQHF.

The chain joins TRBV7-8 to TRBJ2-1, with TRBD2 identical over 8 bases. V was clipped by 5 bases and J by 8 bases; unmatched bases: 11. Germline V gives CDR1 SGHVS, CDR2 FQNEAQ. The CDR3 consists of 15 residues. CDR3 protein: CASSRAGAGAYEQFF. DNA for the CDR3: TGTGCCAGCAGCCGAGCAGGAGCGGGGGCCTATGAGCAGTTCTTC.

This clone was observed a single time. The V gene is TRBV27, the J gene TRBJ1-4; no reliable D call. The CDR3 contains 15 residues. Germline CDR1 MNHEY, CDR2 SMNVEV (reference sequence). The V and J ends lost 5 bases and 8 bases respectively, with 18 bases between them. CDR3: CASSRIGGSEEKLFF. The CDR3, as DNA: TGTGCCAGCAGTCGGATCGGAGGTTCGGAGGAAAAACTGTTTTTT.

This clone showed up just once. The gene calls are TRBV2 and TRBJ1-3, with a tentative D call TRBD1 (5 bases). The length of the CDR3 is 14 residues. Germline CDR1 is SNHLY and CDR2 is FYNNEI. The V end was cut by 4 bases, the J end by 4 bases, with 11 bases between. CDR3 amino acids: CASSGEGIGNTIYF. CDR3 coding DNA: TGTGCCAGCAGTGGGGAGGGGATCGGAAACACCATATATTTT.

This chain joins TRBV4-3 and TRBJ2-7, with TRBD2 as a possible D gene (6 bases). CDR1 is LGHNA and CDR2 is YSLEER in the germline V gene. Trimming took 5 bases from V and 0 from J, leaving 14 bases between them. The CDR3 runs to 15 residues. The CDR3 DNA is TGCGCCAGCAGCAGGGAGGACGGGAGCTCCTACGAGCAGTACTTC. Its translation is CASSREDGSSYEQYF.

This chain connects TRBV4-1 to TRBJ1-2, with D possibly being TRBD1 (5 bases). Germline loops: CDR1 MGHRA, CDR2 YSYEKL. There are 15 residues in the CDR3. V shed 0 bases and J shed 3 bases, with 11 bases lying between them. CDR3 nucleotide sequence: TGCGCCAGCAGCCAAGAGACTGGGGCCGACTATGGCTACACCTTC. This translates into CASSQETGADYGYTF.

The chain is built from TRBV5-6 and TRBJ1-6, with 10 bases matching TRBD1. Germline CDR1 is SGHDT and CDR2 is YYEEEE. CDR3 size: 15 residues. After removal of 3 bases from V and 9 bases from J, the junction contained 6 bases not matched to a gene. DNA for the CDR3: TGTGCCAGCAGCTACGGGACAGGGGTTCGTTCACCCCTCCACTTT. This encodes CASSYGTGVRSPLHF.

The V gene is TRBV20-1, the J gene TRBJ2-3; unclear D gene. Looked up from germline, CDR1 is DFQATT and CDR2 is SNEGSKA (reference sequence). The CDR3 sequence is 16 residues long. V lost 3 bases and J 0 bases, leaving 16 bases between the germline ends. The CDR3 DNA sequence: TGCAGTGCTAGTTTACGGGCGACGACTAGCACAGATACGCAGTATTTT. This encodes CSASLRATTSTDTQYF.

The J gene is TRBJ1-3, the V gene TRBV29-1; the D is unclear. V lost 6 bases, J lost 0 bases, and 12 bases lay in between. This CDR3 region has 14 residues. Looked up from germline, CDR1 is SQVTM and CDR2 is ANQGSEA. The CDR3 DNA is TGCAGCGTGAGAGAGACACTCTCTGGAAACACCATATATTTT. Protein product: CSVRETLSGNTIYF.

There are a few counts of this clone. The rearrangement joins TRBV6-5 to TRBJ1-6; D gene unclear. Trimming removed 0 bases from V and 5 bases from J, with 5 bases in between. CDR1 and CDR2 (germline): MNHEY, SVGAGI. The CDR3 is 14 amino acids. CDR3 protein: CASSYSTNNSPLHF. CDR3 bases: TGTGCCAGCAGTTACTCGACAAATAATTCACCCCTCCACTTT.

The rearrangement uses TRBV7-8 and TRBJ1-5; D is unresolved. The CDR3 is made up of 16 amino acids. Per the germline V gene, CDR1 is SGHVS and CDR2 is FQNEAQ. V was shortened by 0 bases and J by 0 bases, with 9 bases between the two germline ends. In DNA, the CDR3 is TGTGCCAGCAGCTTAGCGGGTACGTTTAGCAATCAGCCCCAGCATTTT. Residues: CASSLAGTFSNQPQHF.

The V call is TRBV10-1, the J call TRBJ1-1, with TRBD1 matching over 7 bases. V lost 7 bases and J lost 11; bases outside the gene matches: 10. This CDR3 region has 12 residues. Germline assignment: CDR1 WNHNN and CDR2 SYGVQD (reference sequence). As DNA, the CDR3 is TGCGCCAGCATGACAGGGCGAGGGCTTGCTTTCTTT. Protein sequence: CASMTGRGLAFF.

The J gene is TRBJ2-5, the V gene TRBV27, with TRBD2 identical over 9 bases. Germline trimming cut 0 bases from V and 4 bases from J; bases unmatched to any gene: 6. Per the germline V gene, CDR1 is MNHEY and CDR2 is SMNVEV (reference sequence). CDR3 size: 16 residues. The CDR3 region has the DNA TGTGCCAGCAGTTTATCAGGGGGCGGGAGGGGAGAGACCCAGTACTTC. This encodes CASSLSGGGRGETQYF.

The V gene is TRBV6-4, the J gene TRBJ1-6; tentative D call: TRBD1 (5 bases). Trimming cost V 3 bases and J 8 bases, with 8 bases left between them. The CDR3 totals 13 residues. The germline CDR1 and CDR2 sequences are MRHNA and SNTAGT. The CDR3 loop is CASSEDTHSPLHF. The DNA of the CDR3 is TGTGCCAGCAGTGAGGACACACATTCACCCCTCCACTTT.

The chain joins TRBV6-4 to TRBJ1-1; the D gene is possibly TRBD1 (5 bases). CDR3 length equals 13 residues. Per germline, CDR1 MRHNA and CDR2 SNTAGT. V lost 6 bases to trimming and J lost 2 bases, with 10 bases between them. For the CDR3, the DNA is TGTGCCAGCAGCGCGACAGTTAACACTGAAGCTTTCTTT. It is translated as CASSATVNTEAFF.